The 26 T cell receptor beta chains listed next were all sequenced from one sample in a study of blood T cell repertoires in COVID-19. Using immunoSEQ multiplex PCR, the repertoire was profiled, and TCRdb retains in-frame clones only, with some absent. The sample gives around 400,000 clones, 70% to 90% of which show up once; 1.2% to 1.5% is in the top ten. The sample comprised PBMCs or T cells enriched from blood (not recorded which). These receptors all come from a woman aged 18-30 years who had been exposed to COVID-19.

The chain carries TRBV4-1 and TRBJ2-1; D unclear. Germline CDR1 MGHRA, CDR2 YSYEKL. The CDR3 is made up of 14 amino acids. The ends were cut back, 3 bases at V and 0 bases at J, with 6 bases in the middle. The CDR3 sequence is CASSHLSSYNEQFF. As DNA, the CDR3 is TGCGCCAGCAGCCATCTCAGCTCCTACAATGAGCAGTTCTTC.

The rearrangement joins TRBV19 to TRBJ1-4, with TRBD1 matching 8 bases. Trimming cost V 3 bases and J 9 bases; bases outside gene matches: 6. This CDR3 contains 14 residues. Germline V gene sequence: CDR1 LNHDA, CDR2 SQIVND (reference sequence). CDR3 sequence (DNA): TGTGCCAGTAGTATGGGACAGGTCGGCAAAAAACTGTTTTTT. It codes for CASSMGQVGKKLFF.

The J gene is TRBJ1-2, the V gene TRBV30, with a tentative D call TRBD1 (5 bases). V gave up 2 bases and J gave up 6 bases, with 10 bases separating them. This CDR3 region has 12 residues. The germline V gene has CDR1 GTSNPN and CDR2 SVGIG (reference sequence). CDR3 DNA sequence: TGTGCCTGGAGTTGGCAGGGCGATGGCTACACCTTC. Translating gives CAWSWQGDGYTF.

The V gene is TRBV19, the J gene TRBJ2-7; D may be TRBD1 (5 bases). Trimming took 10 bases from V and 1 from J, leaving 23 bases between them. The CDR3 contains 16 residues. The germline V gene encodes CDR1 LNHDA and CDR2 SQIVND (reference sequence). Here the CDR3 DNA reads TGTGCCAAAAGGCGATGGACACTCGCGGATTCCTACGAGCAGTACTTC. Protein product: CAKRRWTLADSYEQYF.

In its sample, this clone was seen many times. The J gene is TRBJ2-1, the V gene TRBV6-4; 9 nucleotides agree with TRBD2. The ends lost 5 bases at V and 5 bases at J; junction bases unmatched: 7. Germline CDR1 is MRHNA and CDR2 is SNTAGT. The CDR3 is 15 residues long. CDR3 in amino acids: CASSLISGGDNEQFF. For the CDR3, the DNA is TGTGCCAGCAGTCTCATTAGCGGGGGAGACAATGAGCAGTTCTTC.

The chain couples TRBV3-1 (or the pseudogene TRBV3-2) to TRBJ1-1, with D possibly being TRBD1 (5 bases). Germline values: CDR1 LGHDT, CDR2 YNNKEL (reference sequence). V shed 4 bases and J shed 1 base, with 10 bases lying between them. The CDR3 loop spans 14 amino acids. Written as DNA, the CDR3 is TGTGCCAGCAGCCGCAGGGCGTGGAACACTGAAGCTTTCTTT. Translation gives CASSRRAWNTEAFF.

This chain joins TRBV13 and TRBJ1-1; D is possibly TRBD1 (6 bases). Per germline, CDR1 PRHDT and CDR2 FYEKMQ (reference sequence). Trimming cost V 5 bases and J 1 base, with 11 bases left between them. This CDR3 is 14 amino acids long. CDR3 in amino acids: CASSPGHQNTEAFF. CDR3 nucleotide sequence: TGTGCCAGCAGCCCGGGACACCAGAACACTGAAGCTTTCTTT.

V usage is TRBV27 and J usage is TRBJ2-3, with TRBD2 as a possible D gene (6 bases). The CDR3 is 15 amino acids. V lost 5 bases to trimming and J lost 1 base, with 13 bases between them. Germline CDR1 reads MNHEY; CDR2 reads SMNVEV (reference sequence). The CDR3 loop reads CASSPRTTRTDTQYF. The CDR3 region has the DNA TGTGCCAGCAGTCCCAGGACTACCCGCACAGATACGCAGTATTTT.

The chain is built from TRBV29-1 and TRBJ1-2, with 9 nucleotides matching TRBD1. CDR1 and CDR2 (germline): SQVTM, ANQGSEA. The length of the CDR3 is 13 residues. The J segment lost 4 bases and the V segment lost 5 bases, leaving 5 bases of the junction unmatched. CDR3 bases: TGCAGCGTTAACAGGGGGCGCCTCTATGGCTACACCTTC. Protein product: CSVNRGRLYGYTF.

This chain links TRBV4-2 with TRBJ2-1, with 10 bases lining up with TRBD2. There are 16 residues in the CDR3. The germline V gene encodes CDR1 LGHNA and CDR2 YNFKEQ. The J segment lost 5 bases and the V segment lost 2 bases, leaving 6 bases of the junction unmatched. The CDR3 nucleotides read TGTGCCAGCAGCCAAAGGGGACTAGCGAATGACAATGAGCAGTTCTTC. Residues: CASSQRGLANDNEQFF.

This chain joins TRBV5-1 and TRBJ2-7; a weak D match, TRBD1 (5 bases). V lost 4 bases and J lost 7, with 9 bases in between. Germline CDR1 SGHRS, CDR2 YFSETQ. CDR3 size: 11 residues. In nucleotides, the CDR3 is TGCGCCAGCAGCGTCGACAGAGAGCAGTACTTC. Its translation: CASSVDREQYF.

The J gene is TRBJ1-1, the V gene TRBV2; TRBD1 is a possible D gene (5 bases). Germline V lookup: CDR1 SNHLY, CDR2 FYNNEI. The CDR3 is 14 amino acids. V was trimmed by 5 bases and J by 0 bases, leaving 10 bases between them. The CDR3, as DNA: TGTGCCAGCAGTATGGGGGGTTTGAACACTGAAGCTTTCTTT. As protein: CASSMGGLNTEAFF.

The gene calls are TRBV6-4 and TRBJ1-5; the D gene is possibly TRBD1 (5 bases). The CDR3 contains 17 residues. The V and J ends lost 8 bases and 0 bases respectively, with 20 bases between them. Germline V lookup: CDR1 MRHNA, CDR2 SNTAGT. CDR3 protein: CASVEQAGTYSNQPQHF. Here the CDR3 DNA reads TGTGCCAGCGTGGAACAGGCCGGCACTTATAGCAATCAGCCCCAGCATTTT.

The chain couples TRBV6-5 to TRBJ1-1, with 8 nucleotides matching TRBD1. The CDR3 contains 12 residues. V trimming: 2 bases; J trimming: 8 bases; junction bases outside the gene matches: 1. Germline-derived CDR1 and CDR2 are MNHEY and SVGAGI. CDR3 sequence (DNA): TGTGCCAGCAGTTACGGGACAGGAGAAGCTTTCTTT. It is translated as CASSYGTGEAFF.

V usage is TRBV12-3 or TRBV12-4 and J usage is TRBJ1-1; D not resolved. Trimming cost V 5 bases and J 4 bases, with 11 bases left between them. The CDR3 consists of 13 residues. CDR3 loop: CASSTILGTEAFF. In DNA form, the CDR3 reads TGTGCCAGCAGTACAATCCTAGGCACTGAAGCTTTCTTT.

V and J are TRBV18 and TRBJ2-5; possibly TRBD1 for D (6 bases). In germline, CDR1 is KGHSH, CDR2 LQKENI. The CDR3 length is 17 residues. The germline V and J ends were trimmed by 5 bases and 0 bases, with 19 bases remaining between them. CDR3 coding DNA: TGTGCCAGCTCAGGACGACGACAGGCGCAGTACCAAGAGACCCAGTACTTC. It translates to CASSGRRQAQYQETQYF. The whole variable domain, remainder taken from reference TRBV18 and TRBJ2-5, is NAGVMQNPRHLVRRRGQEARLRCSPMKGHSHVYWYRQLPEEGLKFMVYLQKENIIDESGMPKERFSAEFPKEGPSILRIQQVVRGDSAAYFCASSGRRQAQYQETQYFGPGTRLLVL.

This chain joins TRBV20-1 and TRBJ1-4, with D unresolved. This CDR3 has 10 amino acids. The germline gives CDR1 DFQATT, CDR2 SNEGSKA (reference sequence). Between the trimmed V and J ends, which lost 4 bases and 14 bases, there was a span of 11 bases. The CDR3 DNA sequence: TGCAGTGCTACCGGGAAGAAGCTGTTTTTT. Translated, it gives CSATGKKLFF.

This chain connects TRBV2 to TRBJ2-3; 7 positions agree with TRBD2. The CDR3 sequence is 15 residues long. J lost 4 bases, V lost 6 bases, and 10 bases had no gene match. Germline V lookup: CDR1 SNHLY, CDR2 FYNNEI. This chain's CDR3 is CASRLTGLAADTQYF. The DNA of the CDR3 is TGTGCCAGCAGGCTGACGGGGCTAGCGGCAGATACGCAGTATTTT.

In this sample, this clone turned up a few times. The chain links TRBV19 to TRBJ1-4, with D perhaps TRBD1 (5 bases). The germline V and J ends were trimmed by 5 bases and 3 bases, with 16 bases remaining between them. The CDR3 length is 16 residues. CDR1 is LNHDA, CDR2 SQIVND, per germline (reference sequence). CDR3 amino acids: CASSAGRSVPNEKLFF. The CDR3 DNA sequence: TGTGCCAGTAGTGCAGGGAGGAGTGTCCCTAATGAAAAACTGTTTTTT.

This chain uses TRBV2 with TRBJ1-5, with 8 positions matching TRBD1. The V segment lost 5 bases and the J segment 1 base; nucleotides outside the gene matches: 4. The CDR3 is made up of 15 amino acids. Germline values: CDR1 SNHLY, CDR2 FYNNEI. In nucleotides, the CDR3 is TGTGCCAGCAGTCCACAGGGGGGAAGCAATCAGCCCCAGCATTTT. Residues: CASSPQGGSNQPQHF.

The rearrangement uses TRBV2 and TRBJ2-7; no clear D gene. V lost 8 bases to trimming and J lost 7 bases, with 9 bases between them. CDR1 and CDR2 from the germline V gene are SNHLY and FYNNEI. CDR3 size: 10 residues. The CDR3 here is CASSLGEQYF. The DNA for the CDR3 is TGTGCCAGCTCACTCGGGGAGCAGTACTTC.

This sequence joins TRBV19 and TRBJ1-2, with 9 nucleotides matching TRBD1. J was trimmed by 5 bases and V by 5 bases; bases with no gene match: 9. Germline CDR1 reads LNHDA; CDR2 reads SQIVND (reference sequence). This CDR3 is 15 amino acids long. This CDR3 is CASSEPGQGGYGYTF. CDR3 nucleotide sequence: TGTGCCAGTAGTGAACCGGGACAGGGAGGATATGGCTACACCTTC.

The chain is built from TRBV18 and TRBJ2-7; D may be TRBD1 (6 bases). Looked up from germline, CDR1 is KGHSH and CDR2 is LQKENI. The CDR3 has 15 residues. V was pared by 6 bases and J by 4 bases, with 19 bases between. The CDR3 DNA is TGTGCCAGCTCCCCAAAAGGACAGTGGGCGTACGAGCAGTACTTC. Protein: CASSPKGQWAYEQYF.

The rearrangement joins TRBV19 to TRBJ1-5; 8 bases align to TRBD1. This CDR3 spans 15 amino acids. Germline CDR1 LNHDA, CDR2 SQIVND (reference sequence). V was pared by 5 bases and J by 4 bases, with 7 bases of the junction left unmatched. The CDR3 loop is CASSGQGAYNQPQHF. DNA for the CDR3: TGTGCCAGTAGTGGGCAGGGGGCTTATAATCAGCCCCAGCATTTT.

The V call is TRBV14, the J call TRBJ2-7, with 8 nucleotides matching TRBD2. Per germline, CDR1 SGHDN and CDR2 FVKESK. This CDR3 is built from 17 residues. V shed 1 base, J shed 6 bases, and the junction held 14 bases outside the gene matches. The DNA for the CDR3 is TGTGCCAGCAGCCAAGTTGTCGTATCGGGGGGGCCCATCGAGCAGTACTTC. It yields the protein CASSQVVVSGGPIEQYF.

This clone has only a few counts. V is TRBV11-2 and J is TRBJ1-2; D perhaps matches TRBD1 (6 bases). The germline gives CDR1 SGHAT, CDR2 FQNNGV. Trimming took 5 bases from V and 6 from J, leaving 13 bases between them. CDR3 length: 13 amino acids. The CDR3 loop reads CASSVDRGNGYTF. The CDR3 DNA sequence: TGTGCCAGCAGCGTGGACAGAGGCAATGGCTACACCTTC.